The 29 T cell receptor beta chains in this list originate from one sample, sequenced in a study of somatic mutations in T cells in chronic GVHD. TCRdb's copy holds only in-frame clones and misses some; the assay was immunoSEQ multiplex PCR. Found here are 13,000 or so clones, approximately 80% of them singletons; the top ten hold roughly 32%. The sequenced material came from Vbeta20-negative CD4+ T cells from blood. These receptors were collected from a male patient in his fifties with chronic graft-versus-host disease. The graft donor may have contributed some T cells.

The V call is TRBV7-2, the J call TRBJ2-5, with a tentative D call TRBD2 (6 bases). The germline V and J ends were trimmed by 1 base and 5 bases, with 11 bases remaining between them. The CDR3 runs to 14 residues. Germline loops: CDR1 SGHTA, CDR2 FQGNSA. CDR3 in DNA: TGTGCCAGCAGCTTAGACGGGGGAAGGGAGACCCAGTACTTC. Protein sequence: CASSLDGGRETQYF. The complete variable domain, with remaining parts taken from reference TRBV7-2 and TRBJ2-5, reads GAGVSQSPSNKVTEKGKDVELRCDPISGHTALYWYRQSLGQGLEFLIYFQGNSAPDKSGLPSDRFSAERTGGSVSTLTIQRTQQEDSAVYLCASSLDGGRETQYFGPGTRLLVL.

The chain couples TRBV7-9 to TRBJ1-1; the match to TRBD1 covers 7 bases. Germline V lookup: CDR1 SEHNR, CDR2 FQNEAQ (reference sequence). The CDR3 contains 13 residues. Trimming removed 3 bases from V and 7 bases from J; junction bases left unmatched: 5. The CDR3, as DNA: TGTGCCAGCAGCTTGACAGGGAGTGATGAAGCTTTCTTT. Encoded protein: CASSLTGSDEAFF.

This chain connects TRBV9 to TRBJ1-4; TRBD1 agrees at 9 bases. With V trimmed by 0 bases and J by 8 bases, 5 bases remained unmatched. CDR1 is SGDLS and CDR2 is YYNGEE in the germline V gene. The CDR3 extends over 15 amino acids. CDR3 sequence: CASSVDGTGYEKLFF. CDR3 sequence (DNA): TGTGCCAGCAGCGTAGACGGGACAGGGTACGAAAAACTGTTTTTT.

The V call is TRBV28, the J call TRBJ1-1, with D uncertain. The CDR3 runs to 13 residues. Germline lookup yields CDR1 MDHEN and CDR2 SYDVKM. Deletions cut 3 bases from V and 3 bases from J, with 8 bases between. The CDR3 bases are TGTGCCAGCAGTTTTCCGAGGGACACTGAAGCTTTCTTT. It codes for CASSFPRDTEAFF.

The V call is TRBV7-9, the J call TRBJ2-3; D not resolved. Trimming removed 1 base at V and 3 bases at J, with 5 bases between. The CDR3 contains 13 residues. Germline V gives CDR1 SEHNR, CDR2 FQNEAQ (reference sequence). This chain's CDR3 is CASSLERTDTQYF. CDR3 nucleotide sequence: TGTGCCAGCAGCTTAGAGCGAACAGATACGCAGTATTTT.

This clone was observed a few times. The chain joins TRBV7-8 to TRBJ2-7, with a tentative D call TRBD1 (7 bases). V lost 1 base and J 1 base, leaving 17 bases between the germline ends. The germline gives CDR1 SGHVS, CDR2 FQNEAQ. The CDR3 totals 17 residues. The CDR3 region is CASSLGVRRGLSYEQYF. The CDR3 nucleotides read TGTGCCAGCAGCTTAGGTGTCCGGAGGGGGCTTTCCTACGAGCAGTACTTC. The variable domain in full, with the rest retrieved from reference TRBV7-8 and TRBJ2-7, is GAGVSQSPRYKVAKRGQDVALRCDPISGHVSLFWYQQALGQGPEFLTYFQNEAQLDKSGLPSDRFFAERPEGSVSTLKIQRTQQEDSAVYLCASSLGVRRGLSYEQYFGPGTRLTVT.

As regards this clone: The same CDR3 also results from other DNA sequences found in this sample. This sequence joins TRBV5-4 and TRBJ2-3; TRBD2 agrees at 12 bases. Germline V gene data show CDR1 as SGHNT and CDR2 as YYREEE (reference sequence). J gave up 4 bases and V 4 bases, and 7 bases lay outside the gene matches. The CDR3 length is 16 residues. As DNA, the CDR3 is TGTGCCAGCAGCCCGGGGCTAGCGGGGGGGCCAGATACGCAGTATTTT. It yields the protein CASSPGLAGGPDTQYF.

The rearrangement links TRBV19 to TRBJ1-5; 8 bases match TRBD1. The germline V gene has CDR1 LNHDA and CDR2 SQIVND (reference sequence). Losses at the gene ends were 5 bases for V and 1 base for J; bases not matched to a gene: 7. This CDR3 contains 16 residues. The CDR3 is CASSLQQGVSNQPQHF. CDR3 bases: TGTGCCAGTAGTTTACAACAGGGGGTGAGCAATCAGCCCCAGCATTTT.

V is TRBV9 and J is TRBJ1-6; TRBD1 is a possible D gene (5 bases). This CDR3 has 16 amino acids. Trimming took 2 bases from V and 5 from J, leaving 14 bases between them. In germline, CDR1 is SGDLS, CDR2 YYNGEE. CDR3 nucleotides: TGTGCCAGCAGCGTCTCGGACACGGGGGATAATTCACCCCTCCACTTT. Its translation: CASSVSDTGDNSPLHF.

This clone has a single count. The chain employs TRBV18 and TRBJ2-4; 11 bases are shared with TRBD1. V dropped 4 bases and J dropped 2; count of bases not matched to a gene: 1. Germline V gene lookup returns CDR1 KGHSH and CDR2 LQKENI. The CDR3 is made up of 15 amino acids. CDR3 amino acids: CASSRDRGSKNIQYF. The CDR3, as DNA: TGTGCCAGCTCACGGGACAGGGGGTCCAAAAACATTCAGTACTTC.

V is TRBV6-1 and J is TRBJ1-2, with 8 bases fitting TRBD1. J gave up 3 bases and V 6 bases, and 3 bases lay outside the gene matches. CDR3 length: 13 amino acids. The germline gives CDR1 MNHNS, CDR2 SASEGT. The CDR3 nucleotides read TGTGCCAGCAGCCAACAGGGGGACTATGGCTACACCTTC. Residues: CASSQQGDYGYTF.

This rearrangement joins TRBV4-1 to TRBJ1-6; D is possibly TRBD1 (5 bases). This CDR3 is 17 amino acids long. CDR1 is MGHRA and CDR2 is YSYEKL in the germline V gene. V was cut by 0 bases and J by 8 bases, with 17 bases left in between. The chain's CDR3 is CASSQDGGGTGYSPLHF. Here the CDR3 DNA reads TGCGCCAGCAGCCAAGATGGTGGCGGGACGGGGTATTCACCCCTCCACTTT.

This clone was counted a few times. V and J are TRBV5-5 and TRBJ1-3, with D unclear. V was clipped by 0 bases and J by 0 bases, with 7 bases between them. Per the germline V gene, CDR1 is SGHKS and CDR2 is YYEKEE (reference sequence). This CDR3 has 15 amino acids. CDR3 residues: CASSLEPSSGNTIYF. CDR3 DNA sequence: TGTGCCAGCAGCTTGGAGCCGAGCTCTGGAAACACCATATATTTT.

The rearrangement uses TRBV5-4 and TRBJ2-1; D is possibly TRBD2 (5 bases). Per the germline V gene, CDR1 is SGHNT and CDR2 is YYREEE (reference sequence). V lost 3 bases and J lost 2, with 9 bases in between. This CDR3 region has 14 residues. The CDR3 DNA reads TGTGCCAGCAGCTCCACCGGGGCCTACAATGAGCAGTTCTTC. Protein sequence: CASSSTGAYNEQFF. The full variable domain, completed using reference TRBV5-4 and TRBJ2-1, is ETGVTQSPTHLIKTRGQQVTLRCSSQSGHNTVSWYQQALGQGPQFIFQYYREEENGRGNFPPRFSGLQFPNYSSELNVNALELDDSALYLCASSSTGAYNEQFFGPGTRLTVL.

J is TRBJ2-1 and V is TRBV7-2; 12 positions match TRBD2. Per the germline V gene, CDR1 is SGHTA and CDR2 is FQGNSA. The CDR3 loop spans 16 amino acids. V lost 1 base to trimming and J lost 9 bases; unmatched junction nucleotides: 7. The CDR3 loop is CASSLGTSGARGEQFF. DNA for the CDR3: TGTGCCAGCAGCTTAGGGACTAGCGGGGCTCGGGGTGAGCAGTTCTTC.

The chain combines TRBV6-5 with TRBJ2-2, with D perhaps TRBD2 (6 bases). CDR1 MNHEY and CDR2 SVGAGI come from the germline V gene. The CDR3 contains 14 residues. Trimming shortened V by 2 bases and J by 5 bases, and 9 bases separated the two germline ends. CDR3 DNA: TGTGCCAGCAGTTACCGTGGAGGGACCGGGGAGCTGTTTTTT. This translates into CASSYRGGTGELFF.

The chain carries TRBV6-5 and TRBJ1-2; 7 bases agree with TRBD1. The CDR3 is made up of 14 amino acids. The V gene's germline CDR1 is MNHEY and CDR2 SVGAGI. V was pared by 6 bases and J by 8 bases, with 12 bases of the junction left unmatched. CDR3 loop: CASRTGVTGDGYTF. CDR3 DNA: TGTGCCAGCAGAACCGGGGTAACAGGGGACGGCTACACCTTC.

A remark on this clone: An end of the junction does not agree with germline; a read error may underlie this. The V gene is TRBV5-4, the J gene TRBJ1-2; 10 bases fit TRBD1. The germline gives CDR1 SGHNT, CDR2 YYREEE (reference sequence). The CDR3 length is 16 residues. The CDR3 here is CASSPTRGQGMEGYTF. CDR3 nucleotides: TGCGCCAGCAGCCCGACCCGGGGACAGGGGATGGAGGGCTACACCTTC.

This chain uses TRBV6-1 with TRBJ1-2, with TRBD1 identical over 8 bases. Germline V gives CDR1 MNHNS, CDR2 SASEGT. This CDR3 is built from 15 residues. The junction had 6 bases not matched to a gene; V was cut back by 5 bases and J by 1 base. The CDR3 DNA follows: TGTGCCAGCAGTACGGACAGGGTGATTAACTATGGCTACACCTTC. Protein: CASSTDRVINYGYTF.

V usage is TRBV7-9 and J usage is TRBJ1-1, with 9 nucleotides matching TRBD1. This CDR3 has 15 residues. Trimming removed 5 bases from V and 0 bases from J; junction bases left unmatched: 4. Germline values: CDR1 SEHNR, CDR2 FQNEAQ (reference sequence). The DNA for the CDR3 is TGTGCCAGCAGCCCCGGGACAGGGATGAACACTGAAGCTTTCTTT. Amino acids: CASSPGTGMNTEAFF. Supplemented by reference TRBV7-9 and TRBJ1-1, the full variable domain reads DTGVSQNPRHKITKRGQNVTFRCDPISEHNRLYWYRQTLGQGPEFLTYFQNEAQLEKSRLLSDRFSAERPKGSFSTLEIQRTEQGDSAMYLCASSPGTGMNTEAFFGQGTRLTVV.

V usage is TRBV7-9 and J usage is TRBJ2-1; 9 bases line up with TRBD2. After removal of 3 bases from V and 8 bases from J, the junction contained 11 bases not matched to a gene. Germline V CDR1 and CDR2: SEHNR, FQNEAQ (reference sequence). The CDR3 extends over 16 amino acids. The CDR3 DNA reads as TGTGCCAGCAGCTTTACTAGCGGGCTAAGATCCGATGAGCAGTTCTTC. Its translation: CASSFTSGLRSDEQFF.

The chain combines TRBV9 with TRBJ2-2; no reliable D call. The V gene lost 0 bases and the J gene lost 6 bases, with 3 bases spanning the gap. Germline V gene data show CDR1 as SGDLS and CDR2 as YYNGEE. The CDR3 loop spans 12 amino acids. CDR3 sequence (DNA): TGTGCCAGCAGCGTAGCTCCCGGGGAGCTGTTTTTT. This gives the protein CASSVAPGELFF.

This chain joins TRBV10-3 and TRBJ2-7, with 7 positions matching TRBD1. This CDR3 is 11 amino acids long. Per germline, CDR1 ENHRY and CDR2 SYGVKD. The V gene end was trimmed by 8 bases and the J gene end by 3 bases; junction bases not matched to a gene: 1. This CDR3 is CAIRDSYEQYF. Here the CDR3 DNA reads TGTGCCATCCGGGACAGCTACGAGCAGTACTTC.

This clone was seen a handful of times. The chain employs TRBV2 and TRBJ2-1, with D possibly TRBD1 on 5 matching bases. This CDR3 comprises 12 residues. The V end was cut by 5 bases, the J end by 7 bases, with 9 bases between. Germline V gene sequence: CDR1 SNHLY, CDR2 FYNNEI. The DNA for the CDR3 is TGTGCCAGCAGTTCCGACAGAAATGAGCAGTTCTTC. It translates to CASSSDRNEQFF.

The chain links TRBV10-1 to TRBJ2-1, with 10 bases matching TRBD2. CDR3 size: 16 residues. V lost 0 bases, J lost 5 bases, and 4 bases stayed unmatched. Per germline, CDR1 WNHNN and CDR2 SYGVQD (reference sequence). The CDR3 spells CASSESSSGSHNEQFF. Here the CDR3 DNA reads TGCGCCAGCAGTGAGTCGTCTAGCGGGAGTCACAATGAGCAGTTCTTC.

This clone was seen just once. This rearrangement joins TRBV6-5 to TRBJ1-2; D remains ambiguous. V was trimmed by 0 bases and J by 2 bases, leaving 10 bases between them. The length of the CDR3 is 15 residues. CDR1 and CDR2 (germline): MNHEY, SVGAGI. CDR3: CASSYSPSGNYGYTF. CDR3 in DNA: TGTGCCAGCAGTTACTCCCCCTCCGGGAACTATGGCTACACCTTC.

The table lists this clone with a few counts. The rearrangement links TRBV7-9 to TRBJ1-1; perhaps TRBD1 as D (6 bases). CDR1 and CDR2 from the germline V gene are SEHNR and FQNEAQ (reference sequence). CDR3 length: 14 residues. The V end lost 5 bases, the J end lost 5 bases, and 15 bases lay between the germline ends. This CDR3 reads CASSPITGKTEAFF. The CDR3 DNA follows: TGTGCCAGCAGCCCAATTACAGGGAAGACTGAAGCTTTCTTT.

The chain carries TRBV5-6 and TRBJ2-5; a possible D gene is TRBD1 (6 bases). CDR1 is SGHDT and CDR2 is YYEEEE in the germline V gene. CDR3 size: 14 residues. Between the trimmed V and J ends, which lost 0 bases and 5 bases, there was a span of 11 bases. In nucleotides, the CDR3 is TGTGCCAGCAGCTTGGGGGGGCTTGGGGAGACCCAGTACTTC. This gives the protein CASSLGGLGETQYF.

The V gene is TRBV5-4, the J gene TRBJ1-1; perhaps TRBD1 as D (6 bases). The CDR3 loop spans 14 amino acids. Looked up from germline, CDR1 is SGHNT and CDR2 is YYREEE (reference sequence). Trimming stripped 3 bases from V and 4 bases from J, with 13 bases between. The CDR3 coding sequence is TGTGCCAGCAGCTCTCGACAGGCTGGCACTGAAGCTTTCTTT. Its protein product is CASSSRQAGTEAFF.